The rows below give T cell receptor beta chains drawn from one sample of a study of patients and donors after allogeneic stem cell transplantation. TCRdb used MiXCR to reprocess the RT-PCR reads, holding one entry per CDR3 protein. The data show hundreds of thousands of distinct CDR3 sequences, roughly 17% seen once. Input material: blood, either unsorted or a sorted T cell fraction (not recorded which). These receptor sequences come from a human donor who was either an allogeneic HSCT recipient or a stem cell or donor lymphocyte infusion donor (not recorded which). It is not recorded whose cells these are; they may come from a transplant donor. Both conserved end residues are part of each CDR3. The order of the fields is V gene, clone size, D gene, J gene, CDR3 protein, CDR3 DNA. D genes are given only for firm matches. Part of the rows lack a size; the others show once, few, many or a class for expanded clones.

>TRBV6-1|NA|NA|TRBJ2-3
CASSPGPVSGTDTQYF
TGTGCCAGCAGCCCCGGGCCTGTAAGTGGCACAGATACGCAGTATTTT
>TRBV27|few|TRBD1|TRBJ2-7
CASSIRTGYEQYF
TGTGCCAGCAGTATAAGGACAGGCTACGAGCAGTACTTC
>TRBV12-3/TRBV12-4|many|TRBD1|TRBJ2-1
CASKPRQGTYNEQFF
TGTGCCAGCAAACCACGACAGGGTACCTACAATGAGCAGTTCTTC
>TRBV6-5|NA|TRBD1|TRBJ1-1
CASSSPGTGGTEAFF
TGTGCCAGCAGTTCTCCCGGGACAGGGGGCACTGAAGCTTTCTTT
>TRBV6-1|few|NA|TRBJ1-5
CASSVLTANSNQPQHF
TGTGCCAGCAGTGTTTTGACCGCCAATAGCAATCAGCCCCAGCATTTT
>TRBV7-9|NA|NA|TRBJ2-1
CASSWETIYNEQFF
TGTGCCAGCAGCTGGGAGACAATCTACAATGAGCAGTTCTTC
>TRBV4-2|few|NA|TRBJ1-5
CASSLLRGSNQPQHF
TGTGCCAGCAGCCTACTTCGAGGTAGCAATCAGCCCCAGCATTTT
>TRBV2|few|NA|TRBJ1-2
CASSEGGVDYGYTF
TGTGCCAGCAGTGAAGGTGGGGTTGACTATGGCTACACCTTC
>TRBV30|NA|NA|TRBJ2-5
CAWSQGQETQYF
TGTGCCTGGAGTCAGGGCCAAGAGACCCAGTACTTC
>TRBV29-1|many|NA|TRBJ2-7
CSVVPESSYEQYF
TGCAGCGTTGTTCCGGAAAGCTCCTACGAGCAGTACTTC
>TRBV20-1|few|NA|TRBJ1-4
CSARGFNEKLFF
TGCAGTGCTAGAGGCTTTAATGAAAAACTGTTTTTT
>TRBV18|few|NA|TRBJ2-3
CASSPEGPLYF
TGTGCCAGCTCACCAGAGGGACCACTGTATTTT
>TRBV5-1|many|TRBD1|TRBJ2-6
CASTGTGSGANVLTF
TGCGCCAGCACCGGGACAGGCTCTGGGGCCAACGTCCTGACTTTC
>TRBV4-3|few|NA|TRBJ2-5
CASSQVAGRETQYF
TGCGCCAGCAGCCAAGTGGCGGGGAGGGAGACCCAGTACTTC
>TRBV7-2|few|TRBD1|TRBJ1-4
CASSRQGAGEKLFF
TGTGCCAGCAGCCGACAGGGGGCTGGGGAAAAACTGTTTTTT
>TRBV6-5|NA|TRBD1|TRBJ2-5
CASSYTRVGRGRGETQYF
TGTGCCAGCAGTTACACCCGAGTGGGCAGGGGGCGCGGGGAGACCCAGTACTTC
>TRBV29-1|few|TRBD2|TRBJ2-2
CSVSLRLAGTGELFF
TGCAGCGTCTCTCTCCGACTAGCGGGAACCGGGGAGCTGTTTTTT
>TRBV11-1|few|NA|TRBJ2-7
CASSLALGRLGGKFYEQYF
TGTGCCAGCAGCTTAGCGCTTGGTCGGTTGGGGGGAAAGTTCTACGAGCAGTACTTC
>TRBV6-1|NA|NA|TRBJ2-1
CASRKGGLGPYNEQFF
TGTGCCAGCAGGAAGGGGGGCCTGGGTCCCTACAATGAGCAGTTCTTC
>TRBV7-2|few|NA|TRBJ1-5
CASSLTGFGNQPQHF
TGTGCCAGCAGCTTAACGGGGTTCGGCAATCAGCCCCAGCATTTT
>TRBV12-3/TRBV12-4|few|NA|TRBJ2-5
CASSFVGSQETQYF
TGTGCCAGCAGTTTTGTGGGTTCCCAAGAGACCCAGTACTTC
>TRBV5-1|few|TRBD1|TRBJ1-2
CASSLSGTGSDYGYTF
TGCGCCAGCAGCTTATCCGGGACAGGTTCGGACTATGGCTACACCTTC
>TRBV9|NA|NA|TRBJ1-2
CASSVPFGPYGYTF
TGTGCCAGCAGCGTTCCCTTTGGGCCCTATGGCTACACCTTC
>TRBV19|many|NA|TRBJ1-1
CASRWRGQNTEAFF
TGTGCCAGTAGATGGCGGGGCCAGAACACTGAAGCTTTCTTT
>TRBV5-1|few|NA|TRBJ2-1
CASSLVGETEQFF
TGCGCCAGCAGCTTGGTTGGTGAGACAGAGCAGTTCTTC
>TRBV24-1|NA|NA|TRBJ2-2
CAISPREASNTGELFF
TGTGCCATTTCCCCCAGGGAGGCCTCGAACACCGGGGAGCTGTTTTTT
>TRBV7-3|few|NA|TRBJ2-7
CASSPNRFSYEQYF
TGTGCCAGCAGCCCTAACAGGTTCTCCTACGAGCAGTACTTC
>TRBV19|few|NA|TRBJ1-1
CASGDRTGANTEAFF
TGTGCCAGTGGGGACCGGACCGGGGCTAACACTGAAGCTTTCTTT
>TRBV12-3/TRBV12-4|NA|NA|TRBJ1-2
CASSYYRDDDGYTF
TGTGCCAGCAGTTACTACAGGGACGACGACGGCTACACCTTC
>TRBV15|many|TRBD1|TRBJ2-7
CATSGRLGTGGIEQYF
TGTGCCACCAGCGGACGACTAGGGACAGGGGGGATCGAGCAGTACTTC
>TRBV27|NA|NA|TRBJ2-7
CASSFASTYEQYF
TGTGCCAGCAGTTTCGCCAGCACCTACGAGCAGTACTTC
>TRBV6-5|many|NA|TRBJ2-7
CASSYQGLPHLEQYF
TGTGCCAGCAGTTACCAGGGACTCCCCCACCTCGAGCAGTACTTC
>TRBV3-1|few|TRBD1|TRBJ2-7
CASSPGTVLSYEQYF
TGTGCCAGCAGCCCCGGGACAGTCCTCTCCTACGAGCAGTACTTC
>TRBV27|NA|NA|TRBJ1-5
CASSLGAWQPQHF
TGTGCCAGCAGTTTGGGGGCCTGGCAGCCCCAGCATTTT
>TRBV2|NA|NA|TRBJ1-4
CASLIRTSNEKLFF
TGTGCCAGCCTGATCCGGACCTCTAATGAAAAACTGTTTTTT
>TRBV12-3/TRBV12-4|NA|NA|TRBJ1-4
CASRRCYITARGPFSCGEKLFF
TGTGCCAGCAGGAGATGTTACATTACTGCCAGGGGTCCGTTTTCCTGCGGCGAAAAACTGTTTTTT
>TRBV5-1|many|TRBD1|TRBJ1-2
CASSWTGQGQGYTF
TGCGCCAGCAGCTGGACGGGACAGGGTCAGGGCTACACCTTC
>TRBV7-6|many|TRBD1|TRBJ1-1
CASSRHRDSINEAFF
TGTGCCAGCAGCCGCCACCGGGACAGCATCAATGAAGCTTTCTTT
>TRBV11-2|few|TRBD1|TRBJ2-6
CASSLTGQPYSGANVLTF
TGTGCCAGCAGCTTAACGGGACAGCCCTACTCTGGGGCCAACGTCCTGACTTTC
>TRBV30|NA|TRBD2|TRBJ2-3
CAWSRGGGTDTQYF
TGTGCCTGGAGCCGCGGGGGGGGCACAGATACGCAGTATTTT
>TRBV11-1|few|TRBD1|TRBJ1-1
CASSPDRVHTEAFF
TGTGCCAGCAGCCCGGACAGGGTACACACTGAAGCTTTCTTT
>TRBV27|NA|NA|TRBJ2-7
CASSSKTAGYEQYF
TGTGCCAGCAGTTCCAAAACGGCAGGTTACGAGCAGTACTTC
>TRBV12-3/TRBV12-4|NA|NA|TRBJ2-7
CASSLLVWGTGTTDEQYF
TGTGCCAGCAGTTTATTGGTATGGGGAACCGGGACCACGGACGAGCAGTACTTC
>TRBV30|few|NA|TRBJ2-2
CAWSGPWSGELFF
TGTGCCTGGAGTGGGCCCTGGTCCGGGGAGCTGTTTTTT
>TRBV12-3/TRBV12-4|many|TRBD1|TRBJ1-2
CASSSLGQGLYGYTF
TGTGCCAGCTCATCTCTGGGACAGGGACTCTATGGCTACACCTTC
>TRBV5-1|many|NA|TRBJ1-2
CASSLDTYGYTF
TGCGCCAGCAGCTTGGACACATACGGCTACACCTTC
>TRBV9|NA|TRBD1|TRBJ2-2
CASTVRDRANTGELFF
TGTGCCAGCACCGTCCGAGACAGGGCGAACACCGGGGAGCTGTTTTTT
>TRBV12-3/TRBV12-4|NA|NA|TRBJ2-5
CASSFQRLRRETQYF
TGTGCCAGCAGTTTTCAGCGATTGAGAAGAGAGACCCAGTACTTC
>TRBV6-5|few|NA|TRBJ1-2
CASSYVAGSDYGYTF
TGTGCCAGCAGTTACGTGGCAGGCTCGGACTATGGCTACACCTTC
>TRBV18|NA|NA|TRBJ1-1
CASSPRTANMNTEAFF
TGTGCCAGCTCACCACGGACGGCAAATATGAACACTGAAGCTTTCTTT
>TRBV30|once|NA|TRBJ1-1
CAWCIGLNTEAFF
TGTGCCTGGTGTATAGGGCTGAACACTGAAGCTTTCTTT
>TRBV11-2|few|NA|TRBJ2-7
CASSYRRYEQYF
TGTGCCAGCAGCTATAGGAGGTACGAGCAGTACTTC